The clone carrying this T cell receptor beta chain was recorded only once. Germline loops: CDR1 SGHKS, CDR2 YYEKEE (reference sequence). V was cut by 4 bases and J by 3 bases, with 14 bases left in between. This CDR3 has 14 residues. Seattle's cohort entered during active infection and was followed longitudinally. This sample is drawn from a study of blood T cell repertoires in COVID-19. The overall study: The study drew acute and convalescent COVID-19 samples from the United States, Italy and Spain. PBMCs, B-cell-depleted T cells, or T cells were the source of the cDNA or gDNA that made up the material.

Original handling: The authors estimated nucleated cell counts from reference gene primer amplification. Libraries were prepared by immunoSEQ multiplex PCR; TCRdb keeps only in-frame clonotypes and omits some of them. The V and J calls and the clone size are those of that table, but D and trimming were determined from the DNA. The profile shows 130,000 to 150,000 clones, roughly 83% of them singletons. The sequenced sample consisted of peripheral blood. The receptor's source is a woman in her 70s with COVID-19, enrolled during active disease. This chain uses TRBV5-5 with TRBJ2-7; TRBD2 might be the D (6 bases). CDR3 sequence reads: CASSRTTANYEQYF. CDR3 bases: TGTGCCAGCAGCAGGACTACGGCTAACTACGAGCAGTACTTC.